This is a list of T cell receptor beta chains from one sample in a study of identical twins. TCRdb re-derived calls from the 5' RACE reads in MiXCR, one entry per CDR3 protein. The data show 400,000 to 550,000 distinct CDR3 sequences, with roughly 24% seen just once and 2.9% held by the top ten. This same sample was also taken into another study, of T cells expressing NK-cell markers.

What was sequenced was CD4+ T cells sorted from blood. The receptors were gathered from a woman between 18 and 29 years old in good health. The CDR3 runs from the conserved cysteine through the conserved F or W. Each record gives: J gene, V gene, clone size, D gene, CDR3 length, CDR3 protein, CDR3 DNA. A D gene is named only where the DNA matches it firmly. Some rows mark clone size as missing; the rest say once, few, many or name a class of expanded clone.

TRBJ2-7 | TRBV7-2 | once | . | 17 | CASSSGSGTASIYEQYF | TGTGCCAGCAGCTCCGGCAGCGGGACAGCCAGTATCTACGAGCAGTACTTC
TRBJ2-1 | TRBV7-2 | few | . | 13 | CASSLTTSYEQFF | TGTGCCAGCAGCTTAACGACGTCGTATGAGCAGTTCTTC
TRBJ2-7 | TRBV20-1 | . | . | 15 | CSARGLEGTKDEQYF | TGCAGTGCTAGAGGGTTGGAGGGCACAAAGGACGAGCAGTACTTC
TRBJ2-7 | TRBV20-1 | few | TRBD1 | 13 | CSALGQGAYEQYF | TGCAGTGCTCTAGGACAGGGGGCGTACGAGCAGTACTTC
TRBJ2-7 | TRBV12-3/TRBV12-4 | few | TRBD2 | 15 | CASSRGGGNSYEQYF | TGTGCCAGCAGCCGCGGGGGGGGCAACTCCTACGAGCAGTACTTC
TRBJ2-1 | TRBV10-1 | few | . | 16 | CASRESSFGSYNEQFF | TGCGCCAGCAGGGAGTCTAGCTTCGGCTCCTACAATGAGCAGTTCTTC
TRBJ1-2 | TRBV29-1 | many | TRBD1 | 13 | CSVQVQGTAGYTF | TGCAGCGTCCAGGTACAGGGGACCGCTGGCTACACCTTC
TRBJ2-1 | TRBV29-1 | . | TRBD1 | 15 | CSVVDRGSAYNEQFF | TGCAGCGTTGTAGACAGGGGGTCGGCCTACAATGAGCAGTTCTTC
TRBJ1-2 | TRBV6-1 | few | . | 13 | CASSTGTLRGYTF | TGTGCCAGCAGTACCGGGACCTTGCGGGGCTACACCTTC
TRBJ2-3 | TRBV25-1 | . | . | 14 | CASNDRGYTDTQYF | TGTGCCAGCAACGACAGAGGGTATACAGATACGCAGTATTTT
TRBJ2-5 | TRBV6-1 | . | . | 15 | CASERSGLIQETQYF | TGTGCCAGCGAACGCAGCGGGTTGATACAAGAGACCCAGTACTTC
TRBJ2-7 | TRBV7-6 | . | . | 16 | CASSPLPGTGIGEQYF | TGTGCCAGCAGTCCTCTCCCGGGGACTGGGATCGGCGAGCAGTACTTC
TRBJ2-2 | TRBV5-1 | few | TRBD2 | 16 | CASSLLAGESTGELFF | TGCGCCAGCAGCTTATTAGCGGGGGAGAGCACCGGGGAGCTGTTTTTT
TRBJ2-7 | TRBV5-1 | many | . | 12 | CASSLVGLEQYF | TGCGCCAGCAGCTTGGTGGGGCTGGAGCAGTACTTC
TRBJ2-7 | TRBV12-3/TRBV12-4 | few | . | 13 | CASSLGLSYGQYF | TGTGCCAGCAGTTTGGGACTTTCCTACGGGCAGTACTTC
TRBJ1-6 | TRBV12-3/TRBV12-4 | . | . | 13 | CASSWGPNSPLHF | TGTGCCAGCAGTTGGGGACCTAATTCACCCCTCCACTTT
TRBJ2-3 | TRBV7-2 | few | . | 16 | CASSHRALRSTDTQYF | TGTGCCAGCAGCCACCGGGCCCTTCGTAGCACAGATACGCAGTATTTT
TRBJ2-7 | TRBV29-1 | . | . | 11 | CSVEDGFEQYF | TGCAGCGTTGAAGATGGGTTCGAGCAGTACTTC
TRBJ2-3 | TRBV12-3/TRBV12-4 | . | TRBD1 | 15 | CASDRDRGSTDTQYF | TGTGCCAGCGACCGGGACAGGGGTAGCACAGATACGCAGTATTTT
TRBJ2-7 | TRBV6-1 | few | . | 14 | CASKRTLGLDEQYF | TGTGCCAGCAAACGGACCCTGGGGTTGGACGAGCAGTACTTC
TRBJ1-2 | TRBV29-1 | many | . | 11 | CSVAEGYGYTF | TGCAGCGTTGCTGAGGGATATGGCTACACCTTC
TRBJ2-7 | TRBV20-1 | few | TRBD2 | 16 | CSAGRRLAGGTYEQYF | TGCAGTGCTGGCCGGCGGCTAGCGGGAGGGACCTACGAGCAGTACTTC
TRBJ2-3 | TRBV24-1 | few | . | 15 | CATSDARRGGDTQYF | TGTGCCACCAGTGATGCCAGGCGGGGTGGTGATACGCAGTATTTT
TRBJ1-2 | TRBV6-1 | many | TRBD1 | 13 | CARRVTGDYGYTF | TGTGCCAGACGAGTAACAGGGGACTATGGCTACACCTTC
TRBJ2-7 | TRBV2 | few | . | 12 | CARGGASYEQYF | TGTGCCAGGGGGGGGGCCTCCTACGAGCAGTACTTC
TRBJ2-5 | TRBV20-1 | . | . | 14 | CSATSAGRAGTQYF | TGCAGTGCTACCTCTGCGGGCCGGGCAGGGACCCAGTACTTC
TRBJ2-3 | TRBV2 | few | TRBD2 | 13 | CATSGGAADTQYF | TGTGCCACTAGCGGGGGGGCGGCAGATACGCAGTATTTT
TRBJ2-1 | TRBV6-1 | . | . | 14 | CASSGFQLGNEQFF | TGTGCCAGCAGTGGGTTCCAACTGGGCAATGAGCAGTTCTTC
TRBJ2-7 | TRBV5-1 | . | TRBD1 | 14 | CASSYTGQGYEQYF | TGCGCCAGCAGCTACACGGGACAGGGGTACGAGCAGTACTTC